The clone carrying this T cell receptor beta chain was found many times. As yet, its antigen is unknown. V was trimmed by 2 bases and J by 5 bases, leaving 12 bases between them. The CDR3 totals 14 residues. CDR1 and CDR2 (germline): PRHDT, FYEKMQ (reference sequence). The data were obtained in a study of molecular identifiers for immune sequencing clone quantification. For naive CD8 T cells, sorting used the CD8+CD4-CCR7+CD45RA+ phenotype. The use of previously described methods and listed TCR primers produced the bulk TCR libraries. MiXCR was run by TCRdb on the PCR reads, yielding one entry per CDR3 protein. Of about 500,000 distinct CDR3 sequences listed, 20% to 25% are singletons. Whole-study findings and limits: Even with about a million naive cells present, spiked Jurkat TCR RNA from one cell was reportedly detectable. It was shown that clones above 20 RNA copies held over 99% of effector molecules, but under 1% in naive cells.

The sequenced sample was naive CD8+ T cells from blood, with Jurkat cell RNA spiked in. Subset in this sample: FACS-sorted CD8+CD4-CCR7+CD45RA+ naive T cells. The rearrangement links TRBV13 to TRBJ1-1; D not resolved. The sequence derives from a human donor in good health. Some libraries in this study had Jurkat cell RNA spiked in. CDR3 bases: TGTGCCAGCAGCTTATCTTACCGTGGAACTGAAGCTTTCTTT. Translated, it gives CASSLSYRGTEAFF.